This record covers a single TCR beta chain. What it binds is unknown. Germline V gives CDR1 LGHDT, CDR2 YNNKEL (reference sequence). There are 14 residues in the CDR3. V lost 9 bases and J 5 bases, leaving 14 bases between the germline ends. The data were obtained in a study of T cell responses to AZD1222 COVID-19 vaccine. Generated by immunoSEQ multiplex PCR, the TCRdb table keeps only in-frame clones and is missing some. The data contain 85,000 to 100,000 clones, less than 90% of them seen just once; the ten biggest clones take up roughly 4%. Study results and caveats: Spike-spanning, vaccine-associated CD4 TCRs were dominant at 160-218 and 743-854.

The input for sequencing was peripheral blood, taken on day 0 of AZD1222 vaccination. The chain is built from TRBV3-1 (or the pseudogene TRBV3-2) and TRBJ1-6; D is possibly TRBD1 (6 bases). The sequence derives from an adult in good health. CDR3 DNA: TGTGCCAGTAGGGGGGGGTATAATAATTCACCCCTCCACTTT. This sequence encodes CASRGGYNNSPLHF.